These T cell receptor beta chains were read from a single sample in a study of blood T cell repertoires in COVID-19. Clones were sequenced by immunoSEQ multiplex PCR, and TCRdb holds only the in-frame ones, with some missing. Among some 180,000 clones listed, 84% were seen once. The source material was peripheral blood. Every receptor here comes from a human donor in a cohort sampled during active COVID-19. CDR3s include the opening cysteine and the closing phenylalanine or tryptophan. D genes are given only for firm matches. Clone size is shown for a subset of rows, as once, few, many or a class of expanded clone.

d_call j_call clone_size v_call cdr3_aa cdr3_nt
- TRBJ2-3 - TRBV28 CASSLWGGAPDTQYF TGTGCCAGCAGTTTATGGGGGGGGGCCCCAGATACGCAGTATTTT
TRBD2 TRBJ2-2 - TRBV27 CASSPLTAGTGELFF TGTGCCAGCAGTCCTCTGACAGCGGGGACCGGGGAGCTGTTTTTT
TRBD2 TRBJ2-7 - TRBV6-5 CASSTSGSYEQYF TGTGCCAGCAGTACTAGCGGCTCCTACGAGCAGTACTTC
- TRBJ2-3 - TRBV6-5 CASSHRAGDTQYF TGTGCCAGCAGTCACAGGGCGGGAGATACGCAGTATTTT
- TRBJ2-1 - TRBV30 CAWRPRGNNEQFF TGTGCCTGGAGGCCTCGGGGGAACAATGAGCAGTTCTTC
- TRBJ1-2 - TRBV28 CASRLGTIEARGYTF TGTGCCAGCAGACTCGGGACAATCGAGGCGAGAGGCTACACCTTC
- TRBJ2-2 - TRBV11-3 CASSLGNRGDPMNTGELFF TGTGCCAGCAGCTTAGGTAATCGGGGAGACCCGATGAACACCGGGGAGCTGTTTTTT
- TRBJ2-7 - TRBV28 CASIARDVDEQYF TGTGCCAGCATCGCCAGGGATGTCGACGAGCAGTACTTC
TRBD1 TRBJ2-5 - TRBV5-1 CASSLGGKTGNQETQYF TGCGCCAGCAGCTTGGGGGGGAAGACAGGGAACCAAGAGACCCAGTACTTC
- TRBJ1-4 - TRBV6-6 CASSTKTQGFEKLFF TGTGCCAGCAGTACGAAAACACAGGGATTTGAAAAACTGTTTTTT
- TRBJ2-4 - TRBV27 CASSPSGAKNIQYF TGTGCCAGCAGTCCCAGCGGAGCCAAAAACATTCAGTACTTC
TRBD2 TRBJ2-4 - TRBV4-1 CASSQAPTSGLAKNIQYF TGCGCCAGCAGCCAAGCGCCGACTAGCGGGTTAGCCAAAAACATTCAGTACTTC
- TRBJ1-5 - TRBV29-1 CSVGLAPNQPQHF TGCAGCGTGGGACTTGCACCAAATCAGCCCCAGCATTTT
TRBD1 TRBJ2-1 - TRBV19 CASTHRGRWEQFF TGTGCCAGTACGCACAGGGGGCGGTGGGAGCAGTTCTTC
TRBD2 TRBJ2-3 once TRBV28 CASSSPLAVSTDTQYF TGTGCCAGCAGCTCACCCCTAGCGGTTAGCACAGATACGCAGTATTTT
- TRBJ2-7 - TRBV29-1 CSVAHNYEQYF TGCAGCGTTGCCCACAACTACGAGCAGTACTTC
TRBD1 TRBJ2-7 many TRBV27 CASTEPGQGFFEQYF TGTGCCAGCACCGAACCGGGACAGGGATTCTTCGAGCAGTACTTC
TRBD1 TRBJ2-7 - TRBV7-8 CASSLVGQGVHEQYF TGTGCCAGCAGCTTAGTGGGACAGGGAGTCCACGAGCAGTACTTC